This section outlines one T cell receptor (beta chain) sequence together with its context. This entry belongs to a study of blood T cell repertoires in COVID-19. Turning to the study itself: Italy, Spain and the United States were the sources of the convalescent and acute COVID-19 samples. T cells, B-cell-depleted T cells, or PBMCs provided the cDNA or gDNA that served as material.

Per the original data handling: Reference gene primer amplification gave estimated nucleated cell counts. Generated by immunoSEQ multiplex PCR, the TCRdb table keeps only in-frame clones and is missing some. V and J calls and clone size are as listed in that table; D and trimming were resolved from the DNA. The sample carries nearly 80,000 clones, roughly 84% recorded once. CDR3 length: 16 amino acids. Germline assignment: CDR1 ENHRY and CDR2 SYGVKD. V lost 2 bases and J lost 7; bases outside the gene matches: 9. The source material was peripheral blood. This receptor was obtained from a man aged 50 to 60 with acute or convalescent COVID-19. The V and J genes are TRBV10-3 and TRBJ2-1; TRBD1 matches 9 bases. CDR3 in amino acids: CAISESAGQGLNEQFF. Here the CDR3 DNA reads TGTGCCATCAGTGAGAGTGCAGGACAGGGGCTTAATGAGCAGTTCTTC.